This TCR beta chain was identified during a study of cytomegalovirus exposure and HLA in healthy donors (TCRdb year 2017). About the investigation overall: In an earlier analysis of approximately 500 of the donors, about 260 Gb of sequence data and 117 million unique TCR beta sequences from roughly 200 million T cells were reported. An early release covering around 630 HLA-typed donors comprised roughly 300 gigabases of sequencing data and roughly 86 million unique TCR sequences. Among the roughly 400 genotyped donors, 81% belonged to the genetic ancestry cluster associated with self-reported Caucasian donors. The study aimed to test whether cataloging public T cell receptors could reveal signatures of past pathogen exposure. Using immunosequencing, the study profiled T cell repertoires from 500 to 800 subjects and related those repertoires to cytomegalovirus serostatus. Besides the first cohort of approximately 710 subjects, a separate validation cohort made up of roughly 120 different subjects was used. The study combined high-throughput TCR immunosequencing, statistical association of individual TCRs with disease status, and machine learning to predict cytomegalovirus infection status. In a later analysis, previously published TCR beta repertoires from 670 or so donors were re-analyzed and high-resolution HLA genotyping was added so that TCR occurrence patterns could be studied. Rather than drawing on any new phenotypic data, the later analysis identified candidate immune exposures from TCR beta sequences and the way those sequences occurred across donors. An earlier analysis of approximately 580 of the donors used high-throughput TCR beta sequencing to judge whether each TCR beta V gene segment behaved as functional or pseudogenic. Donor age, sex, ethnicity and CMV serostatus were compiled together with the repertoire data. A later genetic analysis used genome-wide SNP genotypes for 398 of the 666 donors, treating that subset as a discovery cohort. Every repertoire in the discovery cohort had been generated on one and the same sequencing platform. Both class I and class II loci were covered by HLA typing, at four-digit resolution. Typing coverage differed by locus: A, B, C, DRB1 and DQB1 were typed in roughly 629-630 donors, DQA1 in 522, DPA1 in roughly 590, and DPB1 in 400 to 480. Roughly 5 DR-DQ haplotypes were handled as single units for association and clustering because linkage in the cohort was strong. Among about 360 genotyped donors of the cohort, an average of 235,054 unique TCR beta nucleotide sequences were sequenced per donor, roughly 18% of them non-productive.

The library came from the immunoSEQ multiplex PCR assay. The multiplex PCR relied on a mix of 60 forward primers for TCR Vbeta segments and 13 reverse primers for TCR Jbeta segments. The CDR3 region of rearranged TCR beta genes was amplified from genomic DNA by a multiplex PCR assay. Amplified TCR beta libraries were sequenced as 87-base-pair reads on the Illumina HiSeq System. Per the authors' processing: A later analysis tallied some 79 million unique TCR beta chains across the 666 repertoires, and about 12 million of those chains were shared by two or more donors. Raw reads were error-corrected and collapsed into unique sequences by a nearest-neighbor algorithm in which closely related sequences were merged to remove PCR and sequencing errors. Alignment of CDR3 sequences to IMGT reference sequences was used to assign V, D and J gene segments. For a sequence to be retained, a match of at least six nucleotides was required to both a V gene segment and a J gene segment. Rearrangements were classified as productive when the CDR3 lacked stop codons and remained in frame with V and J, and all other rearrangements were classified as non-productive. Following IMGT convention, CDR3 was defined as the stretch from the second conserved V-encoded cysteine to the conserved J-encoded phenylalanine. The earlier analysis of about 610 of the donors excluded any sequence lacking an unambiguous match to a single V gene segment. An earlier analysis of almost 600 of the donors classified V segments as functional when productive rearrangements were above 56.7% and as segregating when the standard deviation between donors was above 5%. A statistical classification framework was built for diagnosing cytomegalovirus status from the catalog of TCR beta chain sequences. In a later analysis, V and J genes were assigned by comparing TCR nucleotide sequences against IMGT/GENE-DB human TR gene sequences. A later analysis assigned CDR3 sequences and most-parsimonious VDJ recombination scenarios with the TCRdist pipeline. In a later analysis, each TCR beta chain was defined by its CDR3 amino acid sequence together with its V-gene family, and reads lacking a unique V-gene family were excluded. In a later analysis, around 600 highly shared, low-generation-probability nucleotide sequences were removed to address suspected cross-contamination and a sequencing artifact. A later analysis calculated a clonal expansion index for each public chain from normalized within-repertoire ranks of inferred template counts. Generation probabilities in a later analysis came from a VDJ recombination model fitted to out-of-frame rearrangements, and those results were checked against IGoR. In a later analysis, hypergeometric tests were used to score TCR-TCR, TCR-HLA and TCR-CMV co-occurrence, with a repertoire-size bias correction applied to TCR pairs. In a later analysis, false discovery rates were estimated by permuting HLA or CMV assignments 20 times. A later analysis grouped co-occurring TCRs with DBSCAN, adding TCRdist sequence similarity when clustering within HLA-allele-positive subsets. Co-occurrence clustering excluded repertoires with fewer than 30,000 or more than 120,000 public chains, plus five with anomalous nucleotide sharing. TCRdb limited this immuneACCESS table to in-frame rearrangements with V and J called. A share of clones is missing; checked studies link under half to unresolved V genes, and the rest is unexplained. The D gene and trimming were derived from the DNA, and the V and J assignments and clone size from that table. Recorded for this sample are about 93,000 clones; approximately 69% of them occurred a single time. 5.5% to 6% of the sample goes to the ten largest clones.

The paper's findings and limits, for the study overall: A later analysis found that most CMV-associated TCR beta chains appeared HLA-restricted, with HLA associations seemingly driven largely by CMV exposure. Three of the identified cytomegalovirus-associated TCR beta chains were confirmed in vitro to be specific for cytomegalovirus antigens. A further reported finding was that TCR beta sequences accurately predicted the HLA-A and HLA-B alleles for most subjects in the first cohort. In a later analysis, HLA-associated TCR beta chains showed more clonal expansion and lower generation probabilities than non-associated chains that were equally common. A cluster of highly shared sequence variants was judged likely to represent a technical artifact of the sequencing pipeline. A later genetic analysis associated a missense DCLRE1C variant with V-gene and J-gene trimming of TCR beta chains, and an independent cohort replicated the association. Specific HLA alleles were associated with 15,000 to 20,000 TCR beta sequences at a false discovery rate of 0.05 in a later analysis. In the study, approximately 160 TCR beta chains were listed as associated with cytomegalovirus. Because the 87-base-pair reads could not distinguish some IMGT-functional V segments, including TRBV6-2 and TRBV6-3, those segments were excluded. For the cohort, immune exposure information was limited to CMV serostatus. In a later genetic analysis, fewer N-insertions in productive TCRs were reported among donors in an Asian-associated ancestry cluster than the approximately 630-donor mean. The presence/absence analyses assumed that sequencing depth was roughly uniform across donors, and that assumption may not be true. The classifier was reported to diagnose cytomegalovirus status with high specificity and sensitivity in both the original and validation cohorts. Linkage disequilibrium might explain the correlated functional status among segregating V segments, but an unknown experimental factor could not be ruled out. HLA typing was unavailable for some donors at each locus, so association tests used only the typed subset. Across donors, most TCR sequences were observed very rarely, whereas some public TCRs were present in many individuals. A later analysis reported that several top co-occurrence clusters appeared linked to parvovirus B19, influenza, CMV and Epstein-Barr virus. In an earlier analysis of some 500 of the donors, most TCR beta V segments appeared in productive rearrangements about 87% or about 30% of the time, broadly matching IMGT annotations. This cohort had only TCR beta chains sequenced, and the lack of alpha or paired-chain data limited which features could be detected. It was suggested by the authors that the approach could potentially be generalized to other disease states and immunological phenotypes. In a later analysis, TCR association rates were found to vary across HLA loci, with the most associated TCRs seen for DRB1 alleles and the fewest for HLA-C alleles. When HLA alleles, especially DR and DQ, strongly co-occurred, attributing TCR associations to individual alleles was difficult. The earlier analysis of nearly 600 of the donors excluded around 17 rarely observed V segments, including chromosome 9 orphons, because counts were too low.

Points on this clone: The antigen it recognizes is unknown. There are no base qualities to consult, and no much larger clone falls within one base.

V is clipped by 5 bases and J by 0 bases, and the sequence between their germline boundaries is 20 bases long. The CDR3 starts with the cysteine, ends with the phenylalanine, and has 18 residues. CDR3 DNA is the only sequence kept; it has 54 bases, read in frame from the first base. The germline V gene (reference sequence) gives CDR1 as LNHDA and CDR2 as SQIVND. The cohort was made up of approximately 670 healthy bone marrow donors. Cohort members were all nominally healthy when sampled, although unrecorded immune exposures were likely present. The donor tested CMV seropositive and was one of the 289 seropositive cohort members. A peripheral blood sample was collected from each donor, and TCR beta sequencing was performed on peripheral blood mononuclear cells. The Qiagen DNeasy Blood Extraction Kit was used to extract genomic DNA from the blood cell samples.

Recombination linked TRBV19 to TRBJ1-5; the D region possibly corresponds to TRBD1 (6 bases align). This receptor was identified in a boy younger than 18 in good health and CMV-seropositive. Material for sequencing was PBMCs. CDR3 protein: CASSAIGTTFPSNQPQHF. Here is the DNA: TGTGCCAGTAGTGCGATCGGGACAACGTTCCCTAGCAATCAGCCCCAGCATTTT. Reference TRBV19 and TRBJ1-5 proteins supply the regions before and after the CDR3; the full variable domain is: DGGITQSPKYLFRKEGQNVTLSCEQNLNHDAMYWYRQDPGQGLRLIYYSQIVNDFQKGDIAEGYSVSREKKESFPLTVTSAQKNPTAFYLCASSAIGTTFPSNQPQHFGDGTRLSIL.